This T cell receptor beta chain came from a study of cytomegalovirus exposure and HLA in healthy donors. The study, taken as a whole, reports: An observed cluster of highly shared sequence variants was recorded as a likely sequencing artifact. Later analysis indicated greater clonal expansion among HLA-associated TCR beta chains than among equally common other chains.

The PCR ran on 60 Vbeta and 13 Jbeta primers. This table comes from immunoSEQ multiplex PCR, and its TCRdb copy is limited to in-frame clones, with some not included. The table includes 200,000 or so clones, approximately 70% detected once. A remark on this clone: What it binds is not known. The sample contains more than one DNA sequence encoding this CDR3.

Germline V gives CDR1 SQVTM, CDR2 ANQGSEA. The CDR3 totals 13 residues. V lost 2 bases, J lost 4 bases, and 2 bases stayed unmatched. The chain recombines TRBV29-1 with TRBJ1-1, with TRBD1 identical over 9 bases. The origin of this receptor is a man aged 35 to 55 in good health and CMV-seropositive. Sequencing used PBMCs. CDR3 DNA: TGCAGCGTTGAAACAGGGGGCTCCACTGAAGCTTTCTTT. Its translation is CSVETGGSTEAFF.